A single TCR beta chain is shown here with its context. Its cognate antigen is unknown. Trimming left V 3 bases short and J 7 bases short, with 12 bases between. The CDR3 has 13 residues. Germline V gene sequence: CDR1 MDHEN, CDR2 SYDVKM. The record originates from a study of cytomegalovirus exposure and HLA in healthy donors. The overall study: Within an early data release were 80 million to 90 million unique TCRs drawn from HLA-typed donors. The study's findings and limits: Cytomegalovirus status was reportedly diagnosed by the classifier with high sensitivity and specificity. A link between a missense DCLRE1C variant and TCR beta V- and J-gene trimming emerged from a later analysis.

Researchers ran the PCR with 60 Vbeta and 13 Jbeta primers. TCRdb keeps only in-frame clones here, not all; method: immunoSEQ multiplex PCR. This sample has some 120,000 clones, with over 6.5% found just once. At the time of sampling, donors were nominally healthy, though unrecorded immune exposures were likely. The sample taken for sequencing was PBMCs. The V call is TRBV28, the J call TRBJ1-2, with no clear D. The sequence was obtained from a woman in her forties in good health and CMV-seropositive. CDR3 in DNA: TGTGCCAGCAGTTTGATCGATCCGGTTGGCTACACCTTC. It translates to CASSLIDPVGYTF.